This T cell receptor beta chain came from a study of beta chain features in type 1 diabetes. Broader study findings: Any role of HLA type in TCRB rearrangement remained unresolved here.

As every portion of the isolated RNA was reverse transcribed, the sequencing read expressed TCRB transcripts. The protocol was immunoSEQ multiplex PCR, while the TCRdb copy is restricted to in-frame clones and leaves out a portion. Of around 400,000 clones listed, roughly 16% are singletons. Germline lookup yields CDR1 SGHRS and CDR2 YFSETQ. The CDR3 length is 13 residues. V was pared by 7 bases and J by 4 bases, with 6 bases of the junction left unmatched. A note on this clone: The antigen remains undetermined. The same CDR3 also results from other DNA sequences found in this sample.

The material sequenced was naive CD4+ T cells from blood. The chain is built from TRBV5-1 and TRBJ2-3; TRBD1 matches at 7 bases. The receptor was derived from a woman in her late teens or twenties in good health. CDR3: CASSYRGPDTQYF. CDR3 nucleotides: TGCGCCAGCTCTTACAGGGGTCCAGATACGCAGTATTTT.